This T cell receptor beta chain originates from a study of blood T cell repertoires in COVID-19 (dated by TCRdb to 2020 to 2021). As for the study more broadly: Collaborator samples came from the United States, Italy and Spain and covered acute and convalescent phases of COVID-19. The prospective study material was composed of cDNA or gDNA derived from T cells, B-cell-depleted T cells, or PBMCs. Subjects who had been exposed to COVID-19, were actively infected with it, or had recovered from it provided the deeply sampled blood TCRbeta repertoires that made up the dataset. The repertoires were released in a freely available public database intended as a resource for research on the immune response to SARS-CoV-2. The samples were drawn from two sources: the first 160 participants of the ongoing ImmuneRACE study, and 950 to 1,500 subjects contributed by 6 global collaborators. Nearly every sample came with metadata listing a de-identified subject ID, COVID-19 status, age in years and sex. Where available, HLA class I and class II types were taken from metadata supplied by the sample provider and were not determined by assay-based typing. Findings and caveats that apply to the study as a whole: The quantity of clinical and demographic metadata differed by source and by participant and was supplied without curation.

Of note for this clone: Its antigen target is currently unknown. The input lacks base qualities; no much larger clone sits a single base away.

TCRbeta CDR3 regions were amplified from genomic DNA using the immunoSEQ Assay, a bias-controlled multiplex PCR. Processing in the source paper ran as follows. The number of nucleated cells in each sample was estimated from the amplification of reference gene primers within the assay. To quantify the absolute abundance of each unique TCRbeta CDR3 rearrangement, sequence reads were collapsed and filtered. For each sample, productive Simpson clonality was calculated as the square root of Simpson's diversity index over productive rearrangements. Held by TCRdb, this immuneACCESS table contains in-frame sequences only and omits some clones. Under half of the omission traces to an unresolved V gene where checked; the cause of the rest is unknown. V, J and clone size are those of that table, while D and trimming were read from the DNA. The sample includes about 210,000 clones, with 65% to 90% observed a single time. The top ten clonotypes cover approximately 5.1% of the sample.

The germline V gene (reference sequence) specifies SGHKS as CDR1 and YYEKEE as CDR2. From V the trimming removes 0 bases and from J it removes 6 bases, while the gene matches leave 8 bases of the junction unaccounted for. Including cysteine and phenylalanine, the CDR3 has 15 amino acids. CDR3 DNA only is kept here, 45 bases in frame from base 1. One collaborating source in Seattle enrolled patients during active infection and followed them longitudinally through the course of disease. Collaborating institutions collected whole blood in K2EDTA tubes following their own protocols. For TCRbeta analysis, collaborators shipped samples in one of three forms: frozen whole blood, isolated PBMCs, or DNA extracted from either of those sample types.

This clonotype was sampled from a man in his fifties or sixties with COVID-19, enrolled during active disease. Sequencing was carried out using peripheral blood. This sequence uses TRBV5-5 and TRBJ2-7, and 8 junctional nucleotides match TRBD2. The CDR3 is CASSLAGGGRGEQYF. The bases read TGTGCCAGCAGCTTGGCCGGCGGGGGGCGGGGCGAGCAGTACTTC.